Listed here is a single T cell receptor beta chain. This sample is part of a study of blood T cell repertoires in COVID-19. At the level of the study: From T cells, B-cell-depleted T cells, or PBMCs came the material, which was cDNA or gDNA.

TCRdb keeps only in-frame clones here, not all; method: immunoSEQ multiplex PCR. The sample records around 83,000 clones, 70% to 90% being singletons. V dropped 0 bases and J dropped 3 bases, with 10 bases sitting between them. The CDR3 spans 14 residues. Germline assignment: CDR1 SGHRS and CDR2 YFSETQ. V is TRBV5-1 and J is TRBJ2-7, with D maybe TRBD1 (7 bases). Sequencing was performed on peripheral blood. The TCR was taken from a man aged 50 or older with active or convalescent COVID-19. The CDR3 protein is CASSLAGDSYEQYF. The DNA for the CDR3 is TGCGCCAGCAGCTTGGCGGGGGACAGCTACGAGCAGTACTTC.